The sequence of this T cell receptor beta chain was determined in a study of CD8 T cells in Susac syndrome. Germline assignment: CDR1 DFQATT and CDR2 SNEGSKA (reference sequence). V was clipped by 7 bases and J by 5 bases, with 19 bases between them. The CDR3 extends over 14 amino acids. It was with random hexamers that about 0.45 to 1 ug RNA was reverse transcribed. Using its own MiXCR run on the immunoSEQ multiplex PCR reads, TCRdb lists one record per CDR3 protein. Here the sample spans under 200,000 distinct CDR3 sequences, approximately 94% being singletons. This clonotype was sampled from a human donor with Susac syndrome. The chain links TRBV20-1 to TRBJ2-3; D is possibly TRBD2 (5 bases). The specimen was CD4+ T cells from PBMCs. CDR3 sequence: CSVPPGSPLDTQYF. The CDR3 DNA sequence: TGCAGTGTCCCACCGGGATCCCCCTTAGATACGCAGTATTTT.